The next 12 T cell receptor beta chains were all read from a single sample in a study of blood T cell repertoires in COVID-19. Libraries were prepared by immunoSEQ multiplex PCR; TCRdb keeps only in-frame clonotypes and omits some of them. This sample carries some 140,000 clones, about 90% of them seen once, and the ten largest clones take approximately 0.55%. The sample comprised peripheral blood. The receptors come from a middle-aged man with acute or convalescent COVID-19.

This chain joins TRBV10-3 and TRBJ2-1; D not resolved. The germline V gene has CDR1 ENHRY and CDR2 SYGVKD. This CDR3 region has 15 residues. Trimming left V 3 bases short and J 2 bases short, with 11 bases between. CDR3 sequence (DNA): TGTGCCATCAGTGATTTTCAGGCCACCTACAATGAGCAGTTCTTC. Protein product: CAISDFQATYNEQFF.

The J gene is TRBJ1-1, the V gene TRBV3-1 (or the pseudogene TRBV3-2); D gene uncertain. This CDR3 has 16 amino acids. The germline V gene encodes CDR1 LGHDT and CDR2 YNNKEL (reference sequence). V shed 1 base and J shed 0 bases, with 12 bases lying between them. Written as DNA, the CDR3 is TGTGCCAGCAGCCAAGGGCAGACACTTTTGAACACTGAAGCTTTCTTT. Protein: CASSQGQTLLNTEAFF.

This chain uses TRBV7-9 with TRBJ2-5, with 7 bases fitting TRBD1. The CDR3 is 14 amino acids. The germline CDR1 and CDR2 sequences are SEHNR and FQNEAQ (reference sequence). Trimming removed 5 bases from V and 5 bases from J; junction bases left unmatched: 8. The CDR3 loop is CASSPGEGAETQYF. DNA for the CDR3: TGTGCCAGCAGCCCCGGCGAGGGGGCGGAGACCCAGTACTTC.

The chain combines TRBV27 with TRBJ1-5; perhaps TRBD1 as D (5 bases). Trimming took off 8 bases at V and 3 bases at J, with 11 bases between the two ends. Germline assignment: CDR1 MNHEY and CDR2 SMNVEV (reference sequence). The CDR3 runs 13 residues. CDR3 region: CASGQIFNQPQHF. CDR3 DNA sequence: TGTGCCAGCGGACAAATCTTCAATCAGCCCCAGCATTTT.

The chain joins TRBV10-2 to TRBJ1-2; D is perhaps TRBD1 (6 bases). The CDR3 runs to 13 residues. V gave up 3 bases and J gave up 4 bases, with 9 bases separating them. Per germline, CDR1 WSHSY and CDR2 SAAADI. DNA of the CDR3: TGCGCCAGCAGTGATACAGGGTCCTATGGCTACACCTTC. It codes for CASSDTGSYGYTF.

CDR3 coding DNA: TGTGCCAGCAGCCAAGCAACCGCGGGACAGGAGGCTCTGGGGGCCAACGTCCTGACTTTC. This gives the protein CASSQATAGQEALGANVLTF. The chain combines TRBV4-2 with TRBJ2-6, with TRBD1 identical over 8 bases. V lost 1 base to trimming and J lost 4 bases; unmatched junction nucleotides: 15. CDR3 length: 20 amino acids. Germline CDR1 LGHNA, CDR2 YNFKEQ.

This clone was observed once. This chain links TRBV7-2 with TRBJ2-1; D ambiguous. Germline CDR1 SGHTA, CDR2 FQGNSA. Trimming stripped 4 bases from V and 7 bases from J, with 8 bases between. This CDR3 region has 12 residues. This CDR3 is CASSSDWNEQFF. The CDR3 nucleotides read TGTGCCAGCAGCTCCGACTGGAATGAGCAGTTCTTC.

The chain recombines TRBV12-3 or TRBV12-4 with TRBJ1-1; 7 bases fit TRBD1. Trimming cost V 6 bases and J 4 bases; bases outside gene matches: 5. The CDR3 covers 13 residues. The chain's CDR3 is CASSYRGSTEAFF. CDR3 DNA sequence: TGTGCCAGCAGCTACAGGGGATCCACTGAAGCTTTCTTT.

This chain uses TRBV11-3 with TRBJ1-2; 9 bases are shared with TRBD1. The J segment lost 8 bases and the V segment lost 1 base, leaving 5 bases of the junction unmatched. CDR1 is SGHNT, CDR2 YENEEA, per germline. The CDR3 covers 14 residues. CDR3 region: CASSLGDRAHGYTF. CDR3 DNA sequence: TGTGCCAGCAGCTTAGGGGACAGGGCTCACGGCTACACCTTC. The variable domain in full, completed from reference TRBV11-3 and TRBJ1-2, reads EAGVVQSPRYKIIEKKQPVAFWCNPISGHNTLYWYLQNLGQGPELLIRYENEEAVDDSQLPKDRFSAERLKGVDSTLKIQPAELGDSAVYLCASSLGDRAHGYTFGSGTRLTVV.

V and J are TRBV28 and TRBJ1-5, with D possibly matching TRBD1 (5 bases). Germline CDR1 reads MDHEN; CDR2 reads SYDVKM. This CDR3 region has 12 residues. V lost 9 bases to trimming and J lost 5 bases, with 11 bases between them. Here the CDR3 DNA reads TGTGCCAGTCGACAGCAATATCAGCCCCAGCATTTT. Its translation is CASRQQYQPQHF.

The chain joins TRBV11-2 to TRBJ1-3, with D hard to call. CDR3 length: 16 amino acids. Germline V lookup: CDR1 SGHAT, CDR2 FQNNGV. Trimming removed 1 base at V and 0 bases at J, with 10 bases between. CDR3 amino acids: CASSLAPGSSGNTIYF. The CDR3 DNA sequence: TGTGCCAGCAGCTTAGCCCCGGGGAGCTCTGGAAACACCATATATTTT.

This clone has only one observation. The V and J genes are TRBV7-8 and TRBJ2-7; D uncertain. The length of the CDR3 is 12 residues. Germline V CDR1 and CDR2: SGHVS, FQNEAQ. Trimming took 3 bases from V and 5 from J, leaving 8 bases between them. CDR3 DNA sequence: TGTGCCAGCAGCTTCGACATGCACGAGCAGTACGTC. Its protein product is CASSFDMHEQYV.